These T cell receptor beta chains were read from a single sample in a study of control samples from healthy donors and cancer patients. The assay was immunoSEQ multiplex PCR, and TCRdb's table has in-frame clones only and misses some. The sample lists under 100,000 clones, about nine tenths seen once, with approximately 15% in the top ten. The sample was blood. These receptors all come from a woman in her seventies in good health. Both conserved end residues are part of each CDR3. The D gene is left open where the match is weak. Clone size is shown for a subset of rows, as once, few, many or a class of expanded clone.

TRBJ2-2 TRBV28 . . CASSLKTGELFF TGTGCCAGCAGCTTAAAAACCGGGGAGCTGTTTTTT
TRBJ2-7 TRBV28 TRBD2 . CASSLAGASSYEQYF TGTGCCAGCAGTCTAGCGGGGGCTTCCTCCTACGAGCAGTACTTC
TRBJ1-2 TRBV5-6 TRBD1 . CASSARTGGGGYTF TGTGCCAGCAGCGCACGGACAGGGGGCGGCGGCTACACCTTC
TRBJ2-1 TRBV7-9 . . CASSFDSYNEQFF TGTGCCAGCAGCTTTGACAGCTACAATGAGCAGTTCTTC
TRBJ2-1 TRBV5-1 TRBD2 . CASSPSVAGSYNEQFF TGCGCCAGCAGCCCCTCCGTAGCGGGGAGTTACAATGAGCAGTTCTTC
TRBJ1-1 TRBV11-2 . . CASSFGRLTEAFF TGTGCCAGCAGCTTCGGGAGGTTGACTGAAGCTTTCTTT
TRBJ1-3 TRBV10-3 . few CAISEYGVSGNTIYF TGTGCCATCAGTGAGTACGGAGTCTCTGGAAACACCATATATTTT
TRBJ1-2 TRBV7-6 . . CASSLDNYGYTF TGTGCCAGCAGCTTAGATAACTATGGCTACACCTTC
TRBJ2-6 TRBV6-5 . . CASSYWTSGANVLTF TGTGCCAGCAGTTACTGGACCTCTGGGGCCAACGTCCTGACTTTC
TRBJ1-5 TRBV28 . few CASRTYPGIPNQPQHF TGTGCCAGCAGAACTTATCCCGGGATTCCCAATCAGCCCCAGCATTTT
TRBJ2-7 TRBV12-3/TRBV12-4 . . CASSLLEAGEQYF TGTGCCAGCAGTTTGTTGGAGGCTGGCGAGCAGTACTTC
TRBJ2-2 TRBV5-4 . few CASSLQGRDGGELFF TGTGCCAGCAGCTTACAGGGAAGGGACGGCGGGGAGCTGTTTTTT
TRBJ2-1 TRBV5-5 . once CASSLLSAGLSSYNEQFF TGTGCCAGCAGCTTGTTGAGCGCGGGCCTAAGCTCCTACAATGAGCAGTTCTTC
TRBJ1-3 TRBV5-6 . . CASSLALQSTGNTIYF TGTGCCAGCAGCTTGGCCCTCCAGTCCACTGGAAACACCATATATTTT
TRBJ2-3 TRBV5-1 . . CASSFNRDTDTQYF TGCGCCAGCAGCTTTAACAGGGACACAGATACGCAGTATTTT
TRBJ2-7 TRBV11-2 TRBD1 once CASSLADRGNEQYF TGTGCCAGCAGCTTAGCCGACAGGGGTAACGAGCAGTACTTC
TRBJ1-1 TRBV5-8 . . CASSFPQGMNTEAFF TGTGCCAGCAGCTTCCCACAGGGTATGAACACTGAAGCTTTCTTT
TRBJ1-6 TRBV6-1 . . CASSESPSPLHF TGTGCCAGCAGTGAATCCCCGTCACCCCTCCACTTT
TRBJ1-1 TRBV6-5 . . CAGGGPTEAFF TGTGCCGGAGGAGGGCCAACTGAAGCTTTCTTT
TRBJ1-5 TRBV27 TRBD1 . CASSPWTGGPNQPQHF TGTGCCAGCAGCCCTTGGACAGGGGGACCCAATCAGCCCCAGCATTTT
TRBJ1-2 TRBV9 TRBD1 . CASSSPEGQGLGGYTF TGTGCCAGCAGCAGCCCGGAGGGACAGGGACTGGGTGGCTACACCTTC
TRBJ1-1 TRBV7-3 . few CASSLMARTEAFF TGTGCCAGCAGCTTAATGGCCCGCACCGAAGCTTTCTTT
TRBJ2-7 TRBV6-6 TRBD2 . CASSASLSGGNYEQYF TGTGCCAGCAGTGCCTCCCTTAGCGGGGGAAACTACGAGCAGTACTTC
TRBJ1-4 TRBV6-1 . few CASSEVGTNEKLFF TGTGCCAGCAGTGAAGTAGGAACTAATGAAAAACTGTTTTTT
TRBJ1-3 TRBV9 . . CASSVGGRAVSGNTIYF TGTGCCAGCAGCGTAGGTGGTCGGGCAGTCTCTGGAAACACCATATATTTT
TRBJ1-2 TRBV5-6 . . CASSLGQIGLGTF TGTGCCAGCAGCTTAGGACAAATCGGTTTGGGCACCTTC
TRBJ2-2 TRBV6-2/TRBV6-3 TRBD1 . CASSLQGVANTGELFF TGTGCCAGCAGTCTGCAGGGGGTCGCGAACACCGGGGAGCTGTTTTTT
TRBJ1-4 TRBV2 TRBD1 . CASRPTTGGNEKLFF TGTGCCAGCAGGCCGACGACAGGGGGAAATGAAAAACTGTTTTTT
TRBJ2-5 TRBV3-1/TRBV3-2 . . CASSQDSRGQGLKTQYF TGTGCCAGCAGCCAAGATTCGAGAGGGCAGGGGTTGAAGACCCAGTACTTC
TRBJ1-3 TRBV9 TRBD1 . CASSVDRGIAGNTIYF TGTGCCAGCAGCGTGGACAGGGGGATCGCCGGAAACACCATATATTTT
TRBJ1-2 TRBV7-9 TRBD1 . CASSLGRPGGGEGKGYTF TGTGCCAGCAGCTTAGGACGCCCAGGGGGGGGCGAAGGTAAAGGCTACACCTTC
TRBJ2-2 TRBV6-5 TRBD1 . CASGWTGTGELFF TGTGCCAGCGGCTGGACAGGGACCGGGGAGCTGTTTTTT
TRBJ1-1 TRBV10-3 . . CAISERPLVEAFF TGTGCCATCAGTGAGCGACCTCTTGTTGAAGCTTTCTTT
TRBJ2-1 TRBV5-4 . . CASSPQTQRSNEQFF TGTGCCAGCAGCCCGCAGACTCAGAGGAGCAATGAGCAGTTCTTC
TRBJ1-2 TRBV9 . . CASSSGGAPNGYTF TGTGCCAGCAGCTCCGGGGGGGCGCCGAATGGCTACACCTTC
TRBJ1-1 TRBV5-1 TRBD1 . CASSSGTGGRGTEAFF TGCGCCAGCAGCAGTGGGACAGGGGGCCGGGGCACTGAAGCTTTCTTT
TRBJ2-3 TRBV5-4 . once CASSFTATDTQYF TGTGCCAGCAGCTTCACTGCCACAGATACGCAGTATTTT
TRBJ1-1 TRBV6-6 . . CASSQGGTEAFF TGTGCCAGCAGTCAGGGAGGGACTGAAGCTTTCTTT
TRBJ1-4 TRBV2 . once CASSEAGVTNEKLFF TGTGCCAGCAGTGAAGCGGGAGTAACTAATGAAAAACTGTTTTTT
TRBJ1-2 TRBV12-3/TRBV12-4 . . CASSLAHRDGYTF TGTGCCAGCAGTTTAGCGCATAGGGATGGCTACACCTTC
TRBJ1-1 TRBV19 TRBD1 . CATTPLTGSMNTEAFF TGTGCCACTACACCGTTGACAGGGAGCATGAACACTGAAGCTTTCTTT
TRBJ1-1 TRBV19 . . CASSRRDTEAFF TGTGCCAGTAGTCGCCGGGACACTGAAGCTTTCTTT
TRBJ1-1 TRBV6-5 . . CASSKPGHRNTEAFF TGTGCCAGCAGTAAGCCGGGACACCGAAACACTGAAGCTTTCTTT
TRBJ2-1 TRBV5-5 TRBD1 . CASSLGQGSYNEQFF TGTGCCAGCAGCTTGGGACAGGGTAGTTACAATGAGCAGTTCTTC
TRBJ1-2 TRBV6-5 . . CASRNDGSYGYTF TGTGCCAGCAGAAACGATGGATCCTATGGCTACACCTTC
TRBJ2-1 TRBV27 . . CASSLSAGVGNEQFF TGTGCCAGCAGTTTATCTGCAGGGGTGGGAAATGAGCAGTTCTTC
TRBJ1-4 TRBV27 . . CASSFGGSANEKLFF TGTGCCAGCAGTTTTGGGGGATCAGCTAATGAAAAACTGTTTTTT
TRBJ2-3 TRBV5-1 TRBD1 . CASSSAWDRGTDTQYF TGCGCCAGCAGCTCGGCCTGGGACAGGGGCACAGATACGCAGTATTTT
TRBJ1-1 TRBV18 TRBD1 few CASSPPTGVNTEAFF TGTGCCAGCTCACCACCTACAGGGGTGAACACTGAAGCTTTCTTT
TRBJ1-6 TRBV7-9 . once CASSTSSDSPLHF TGTGCCAGCAGCACCTCGTCCGATTCACCCCTCCACTTT
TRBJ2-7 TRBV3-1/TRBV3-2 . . CASSQAEGFVYEQYF TGTGCCAGCAGCCAAGCGGAGGGGTTCGTCTACGAGCAGTACTTC
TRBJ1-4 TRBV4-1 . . CASSQDLSGGGAKLFF TGCGCCAGCAGCCAAGATCTGTCCGGTGGGGGGGCAAAACTGTTTTTT
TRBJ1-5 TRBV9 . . CASSAHTQGSDQPQHF TGTGCCAGCAGCGCTCACACTCAGGGCTCGGATCAGCCCCAGCATTTT
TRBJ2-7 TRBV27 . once CASSSLTLTGQGGYEQYF TGTGCCAGCAGTTCACTTACGTTGACAGGGCAAGGAGGGTACGAGCAGTACTTC